This T cell receptor beta chain is drawn from a study of T-cell reconstitution after alpha-beta-depleted transplantation in children. Molecular barcoding with unique molecular identifiers was used for the TCRbeta library. Each CDR3 protein is one row after TCRdb ran MiXCR on the PCR reads. The sample includes hundreds of thousands of distinct CDR3 sequences, 30% to 35% of them seen just once. V was clipped by 3 bases and J by 0 bases, with 12 bases between them. This CDR3 has 15 amino acids. Looked up from germline, CDR1 is SGDLS and CDR2 is YYNGEE. Sample: PBMCs from the stem cell graft donor, taken from the stem cell graft. The V call is TRBV9, the J call TRBJ1-2, with D possibly being TRBD1 (5 bases). The source of this sequence is a human donor who donated a stem cell graft to a child with aplastic anemia. For the CDR3, the DNA is TGTGCCAGCAGCGCCGACCCGGGACCTAACTATGGCTACACCTTC. This translates into CASSADPGPNYGYTF.